The rows below give T cell receptor beta chains drawn from one sample of a study of human T cells and chemical hapten exposure. TCRdb fed the RACE reads into MiXCR, producing one record per CDR3 protein. The top ten clones hold approximately 2.8% of a sample with some 100,000 distinct CDR3 sequences, about a tenth of them seen once. The source material was whole blood, sampled in connection with sensitization to the hapten diphenylcyclopropenone (DPC). The receptors shown here come from a woman in her thirties or forties with alopecia areata. Some clones in this sample may be carry-over from other donors' samples. Each CDR3 is given with its conserved first and last residue. Fields, in order: J gene, V gene, D gene, CDR3 length, clone size, CDR3 protein, CDR3 DNA. The D gene is left open where the match is weak. A row's size may be missing; if present it is once, few, many or a size class.

j_gene: TRBJ1-5
v_gene: TRBV5-1
d_gene: NA
len: 16
abundance: many
CDR3aa: CATWQSGPYSNQPQHF
CDR3nt: TGCGCCACCTGGCAGTCGGGCCCTTATAGCAATCAGCCCCAGCATTTT

j_gene: TRBJ1-1
v_gene: TRBV20-1
d_gene: NA
len: 14
abundance: NA
CDR3aa: CSARERRSDTEAFF
CDR3nt: TGCAGTGCCCGAGAGAGACGGTCGGACACTGAAGCTTTCTTT

j_gene: TRBJ1-1
v_gene: TRBV6-5
d_gene: NA
len: 15
abundance: NA
CDR3aa: CASSYRALLNTEAFF
CDR3nt: TGTGCCAGCAGTTACAGGGCGCTTTTGAACACTGAAGCTTTCTTT

j_gene: TRBJ1-1
v_gene: TRBV11-2
d_gene: TRBD1
len: 14
abundance: NA
CDR3aa: CASSSGQGNTEAFF
CDR3nt: TGTGCCAGCAGCTCCGGACAGGGGAACACTGAAGCTTTCTTT

j_gene: TRBJ1-4
v_gene: TRBV29-1
d_gene: NA
len: 14
abundance: NA
CDR3aa: CSVEERGFPEKLFF
CDR3nt: TGCAGCGTTGAAGAAAGGGGATTCCCCGAAAAACTGTTTTTT

j_gene: TRBJ2-3
v_gene: TRBV20-1
d_gene: NA
len: 11
abundance: many
CDR3aa: CSASRGDTQYF
CDR3nt: TGCAGTGCTAGTCGAGGGGATACGCAGTATTTT

j_gene: TRBJ1-2
v_gene: TRBV7-9
d_gene: NA
len: 14
abundance: NA
CDR3aa: CASSNGLANYGYTF
CDR3nt: TGTGCCAGCAGCAACGGGCTGGCTAACTATGGCTACACCTTC

j_gene: TRBJ2-7
v_gene: TRBV29-1
d_gene: NA
len: 15
abundance: many
CDR3aa: CSVEDWGLSSYEQYF
CDR3nt: TGCAGCGTTGAAGATTGGGGACTTAGCTCCTACGAGCAGTACTTC

j_gene: TRBJ1-1
v_gene: TRBV14
d_gene: NA
len: 15
abundance: NA
CDR3aa: CASSPSGHRSAEAFF
CDR3nt: TGTGCCAGCAGCCCCAGCGGACACCGGTCGGCTGAAGCTTTCTTT

j_gene: TRBJ1-4
v_gene: TRBV12-3/TRBV12-4
d_gene: TRBD1
len: 17
abundance: NA
CDR3aa: CASSLRRQGAVREKLFF
CDR3nt: TGTGCCAGCAGTTTACGGAGGCAGGGGGCAGTTCGTGAAAAACTGTTTTTT

j_gene: TRBJ1-1
v_gene: TRBV20-1
d_gene: NA
len: 13
abundance: many
CDR3aa: CSASTRPFTEAFF
CDR3nt: TGCAGTGCTTCCACGCGGCCCTTCACTGAAGCTTTCTTT

j_gene: TRBJ2-3
v_gene: TRBV2
d_gene: NA
len: 14
abundance: few
CDR3aa: CASSGEVVTDTQYF
CDR3nt: TGTGCCAGCAGCGGAGAGGTGGTGACAGATACGCAGTATTTT

j_gene: TRBJ1-3
v_gene: TRBV9
d_gene: NA
len: 16
abundance: NA
CDR3aa: CASSVEGKGSGNTIYF
CDR3nt: TGTGCCAGCAGCGTAGAAGGGAAAGGCTCTGGAAACACCATATATTTT

j_gene: TRBJ2-3
v_gene: TRBV30
d_gene: NA
len: 14
abundance: NA
CDR3aa: CAWSKDRAEDTQYF
CDR3nt: TGTGCCTGGAGTAAGGATCGGGCGGAGGATACGCAGTATTTT